This entry is about one T cell receptor beta chain. The CDR3 is made up of 15 amino acids. CDR1 is SEHNR, CDR2 FQNEAQ, per germline (reference sequence). Between the trimmed V and J ends, which lost 3 bases and 3 bases, there was a span of 15 bases. This sample stems from a study of T cells after yellow fever vaccination. MiXCR, applied by TCRdb to the 5' RACE reads, yields one record per CDR3 protein. The sample lists 55,000 to 70,000 distinct CDR3 sequences, approximately 7% occurring once. The sequence was obtained from a man aged 18 to 29 who received the YFV17D yellow fever vaccine. The sample in question was CD8+ T cells sorted from PBMCs, obtained roughly 47 days after the first yellow fever vaccination. The chain recombines TRBV7-9 with TRBJ2-7; D remains unclear. DNA of the CDR3: TGTGCCAGCAGCTTTCAGACGTATACGGGCTACGAGCAGTACTTC. Translating it yields CASSFQTYTGYEQYF.